This is a list of T cell receptor beta chains from one sample in a study of blood T cell repertoires in COVID-19. The data were produced by immunoSEQ multiplex PCR, yet TCRdb's version contains in-frame clones alone and is incomplete. The sample contains 300,000 to 400,000 clones, roughly 84% of which appear only once. Material for sequencing was peripheral blood. These receptors all stem from a man between 45 and 60 years old with active or convalescent COVID-19. Both conserved end residues are part of each CDR3. A D gene is named only where the DNA matches it firmly. The size entry is marked missing in some rows and otherwise reads once, few, many or a size class.

v_call	clone_size	cdr3_length	d_call	j_call	cdr3_aa	cdr3_nt
TRBV5-4	NA	12	TRBD1	TRBJ2-5	CASSWDRDVQYF	TGTGCCAGCAGCTGGGACAGGGACGTTCAGTACTTC
TRBV3-1/TRBV3-2	NA	17	TRBD2	TRBJ2-1	CASSQETGGRYYNEQFF	TGTGCCAGCAGCCAAGAGACCGGCGGGAGATACTACAATGAGCAGTTCTTC
TRBV4-2	NA	18	TRBD2	TRBJ2-7	CASSQDSPTSGVKNEQYF	TGTGCCAGCAGCCAAGATTCCCCCACTAGCGGGGTGAAAAACGAGCAGTACTTC
TRBV20-1	NA	10	NA	TRBJ2-3	CSASRGTQYF	TGCAGTGCTAGTCGAGGTACGCAGTATTTT
TRBV29-1	NA	12	NA	TRBJ2-3	CSVRQYTDTQYF	TGCAGCGTTCGCCAGTACACAGATACGCAGTATTTT
TRBV19	NA	12	NA	TRBJ1-1	CASSTRRSEAFF	TGTGCCAGTAGTACTAGACGGAGCGAAGCTTTCTTT
TRBV5-1	few	17	TRBD1	TRBJ2-3	CASSFLPTGGRPDTQYF	TGCGCCAGCAGCTTTCTGCCTACAGGGGGTCGACCAGATACGCAGTATTTT
TRBV21-1	few	12	NA	TRBJ1-4	CEGEATNEKLFF	TGTGAAGGGGAAGCAACTAATGAAAAACTGTTTTTT
TRBV2	NA	16	NA	TRBJ1-3	CASSEARGQSRNTIYF	TGTGCCAGCAGTGAAGCGAGAGGGCAGAGCAGAAACACCATATATTTT
TRBV7-6	NA	16	NA	TRBJ1-3	CASSLEGRFSGNTIYF	TGTGCCAGCAGCTTAGAAGGCAGGTTCTCTGGAAACACCATATATTTT
TRBV6-1	NA	13	NA	TRBJ2-7	CASSRDSNYEQYF	TGTGCCAGCAGTCGGGACTCGAACTACGAGCAGTACTTC
TRBV5-1	NA	15	TRBD2	TRBJ2-5	CASSYATGGQETQYF	TGCGCCAGCAGTTACGCAACGGGGGGCCAAGAGACCCAGTACTTC
TRBV9	NA	17	NA	TRBJ1-5	CASSVARAPTSNQPQHF	TGTGCCAGCAGCGTAGCTAGAGCTCCCACTTCCAATCAGCCCCAGCATTTT
TRBV3-1/TRBV3-2	few	13	NA	TRBJ1-1	CASSAGGNTEAFF	TGTGCCAGCAGCGCCGGTGGGAACACTGAAGCTTTCTTT
TRBV24-1	NA	13	TRBD1	TRBJ1-2	CATSDPTGYGYTF	TGTGCCACCAGTGATCCGACAGGGTATGGCTACACCTTC
TRBV5-4	NA	17	TRBD1	TRBJ1-6	CASSSGQGRTYNSPLHF	TGTGCCAGCAGCTCGGGACAGGGACGAACCTATAATTCACCCCTCCACTTT